The sequence of this T cell receptor beta chain was determined in a study of T cell clonality in common variable immunodeficiency. V trimming: 9 bases; J trimming: 6 bases; junction bases outside the gene matches: 9. Germline lookup yields CDR1 SGHTA and CDR2 FQGTGA. The CDR3 covers 13 residues. Notes on the study in general: The cause of increased CVID clonality remains unclear without subpopulation sequencing.

Generated by immunoSEQ multiplex PCR, the TCRdb table keeps only in-frame clones and is missing some. The specimen has roughly 52,000 clones, none found just once. The sample holds many counts of this clone. Its cognate antigen is unknown. The read ends 3 residues early relative to the CDR3; the germline J gene fills the gap. The receptor comes from a person aged 18 to 70 in good health. V usage is TRBV7-3 and J usage is TRBJ2-7, with 9 bases fitting TRBD2. Source material: peripheral blood mononuclear cells. Partial CDR3 DNA: TGTGCCAGTAGGGGGGATAGCGGGAGCGAG. Translating gives CASRGDSGSE. The whole CDR3 sequence reads CASRGDSGSEQYF. Together with reference TRBV7-3 and TRBJ2-7, the CDR3 gives the full variable domain: GAGVSQTPSNKVTEKGKYVELRCDPISGHTALYWYRQSLGQGPEFLIYFQGTGAADDSGLPNDRFFAVRPEGSVSTLKIQRTERGDSAVYLCASRGDSGSEQYFGPGTRLTVT.